Sequencing of this TCR beta chain was carried out in a study of neurological immune-mediated disorders. The study's findings and limits: No expanded-clone CDR3 amino acid sequence recurred across subjects, suggesting private TCR-beta repertoires.

This clonotype was recorded many times. Its target is not known. TCRdb used MiXCR to reprocess the 5' RACE reads, holding one entry per CDR3 protein. The repertoire holds tens of thousands of distinct CDR3 sequences, around 5% seen once, with 7% to 9.5% in the top ten. The CDR3 extends over 15 amino acids. Deletions cut 5 bases from V and 2 bases from J, with 14 bases between. The sequencing input was CD4+ T cells from blood. The rearrangement uses TRBV12-3 or TRBV12-4 and TRBJ2-3; a weak D match, TRBD1 (6 bases). The receptor comes from a man aged 18 to 30 in good health. The CDR3 spells CASSPQGKYTDTQYF. The CDR3 coding sequence is TGTGCCAGCAGTCCACAGGGAAAGTACACAGATACGCAGTATTTT.